What follows describes a single TCR beta chain. Its target is not known. This specimen belongs to a study of T cell clonotyping in hematopoietic cell transplantation. Points from the study as a whole: Recipient TCR diversity dropped after transplant; expanded clonotypes rose from day 30 to 180. Graft donor and pretransplant recipient Inverse Simpson Index values predicted broader posttransplant TCR diversity.

The table came from immunoSEQ multiplex PCR; TCRdb's copy has only in-frame clones and leaves some out. The table lists about 27,000 clones, almost 96% of them singletons. This CDR3 comprises 16 residues. Germline-derived CDR1 and CDR2 are SQVTM and ANQGSEA. V shed 4 bases and J 1 base; nucleotides not matched to a gene: 12. The gene calls are TRBV29-1 and TRBJ1-2, with 7 positions matching TRBD1. The sequence derives from a man over 45 in good health. Some clones in this sample may be carry-over from other donors' samples. The sample consisted of peripheral blood mononuclear cells. CDR3 protein: CSVGGDRSFLNYGYTF. As DNA, the CDR3 is TGCAGCGTTGGGGGGGACAGAAGTTTCCTTAACTATGGCTACACCTTC.